These 16 T cell receptor beta chains share one sample of origin, sequenced in a study of shared clonotypes between healthy human individuals. This table comes from immunoSEQ multiplex PCR, and its TCRdb copy is limited to in-frame clones, with some not included. The data contain some 2.1 million clones, around 93% of them seen just once; the ten biggest clones take up approximately 1.6%. CD45RO negativity and positive selection for CCR7 defined naive CD8 cells, a population that excluded terminally differentiated effector memory CD45RA+ cells. The sequenced material came from naive CD8+ T cells from PBMCs. The receptors were gathered from a man younger than 30 in good health. Some clones in this sample may be carry-over from other donors' samples.

The chain couples TRBV2 to TRBJ2-5; either TRBD1 or TRBD2 may supply D (6 bases each). This CDR3 comprises 15 residues. V lost 2 bases, J lost 5 bases, and 15 bases lay in between. CDR1 and CDR2 (germline): SNHLY, FYNNEI. CDR3 sequence: CASSEREDRRETQYF. CDR3 bases: TGTGCCAGCAGTGAAAGGGAGGACAGACGTGAGACCCAGTACTTC.

This chain connects TRBV6-5 to TRBJ2-1; 8 nucleotides agree with TRBD1. The CDR3 sequence is 14 residues long. Germline CDR1 reads MNHEY; CDR2 reads SVGAGI. Trimming took 2 bases from V and 7 from J; bases not matched to a gene: 4. This chain's CDR3 is CASSYMGQDNEQFF. DNA for the CDR3: TGTGCCAGCAGTTACATGGGACAGGATAATGAGCAGTTCTTC.

V is TRBV5-5 and J is TRBJ1-4; D is perhaps TRBD1 (6 bases). Trimming took off 7 bases at V and 0 bases at J, with 25 bases between the two ends. From germline, CDR1 is SGHKS and CDR2 YYEKEE (reference sequence). There are 19 residues in the CDR3. The CDR3 region has the DNA TGTGCCAGCCACCAAACAGGGATGCTTACTTTCGCAACTAATGAAAAACTGTTTTTT. This gives the protein CASHQTGMLTFATNEKLFF.

The CDR3 DNA is TGCGCCAGCAGCTCCCCCGGACTAGCGGGAGTGAACGAGCAGTACTTC. Translated: CASSSPGLAGVNEQYF. This chain connects TRBV5-1 to TRBJ2-7; 13 nucleotides match TRBD2. Germline CDR1 and CDR2: SGHRS and YFSETQ. V lost 3 bases, J lost 5 bases, and 8 bases stayed unmatched. The CDR3 extends over 16 amino acids.

The genes are TRBV7-9 and TRBJ2-7, with D hard to call. This CDR3 contains 14 residues. Trimming pared 5 bases from V and 6 bases from J, leaving 17 bases between. Germline lookup yields CDR1 SEHNR and CDR2 FQNEAQ (reference sequence). The CDR3 DNA reads TGTGCCAGCAGCCTCTGGCAGGCGTCAGGCGAGCAGTACTTC. The encoded protein is CASSLWQASGEQYF.

The gene calls are TRBV29-1 and TRBJ2-7; weak D call: TRBD1 (5 bases). This CDR3 is 13 amino acids long. From germline, CDR1 is SQVTM and CDR2 ANQGSEA. V was cut by 3 bases and J by 6 bases, with 15 bases left in between. The chain's CDR3 is CSVDGQGRAEQYF. The CDR3 nucleotides are TGCAGCGTTGACGGTCAGGGTAGGGCCGAGCAGTACTTC.

The chain couples TRBV7-8 to TRBJ2-5; possible D gene TRBD1, 6 bases. Deletions cut 5 bases from V and 2 bases from J, with 12 bases between. The CDR3 runs to 14 residues. Per germline, CDR1 SGHVS and CDR2 FQNEAQ. The CDR3 DNA follows: TGTGCCAGCAGCGACATGGGGGCGCAAGAGACCCAGTACTTC. This translates into CASSDMGAQETQYF.

The rearrangement joins TRBV28 to TRBJ1-1; tentative D call: TRBD1 (6 bases). V lost 4 bases and J 2 bases, leaving 14 bases between the germline ends. Germline assignment: CDR1 MDHEN and CDR2 SYDVKM. The CDR3 runs 15 residues. The CDR3 spells CASSSPWTVNTEAFF. CDR3 DNA: TGTGCCAGCAGTTCACCGTGGACAGTTAACACTGAAGCTTTCTTT.

The CDR3 sequence is CASSLIPPSGRQNEQYF. CDR3 in DNA: TGTGCCAGCAGTTTGATCCCTCCTAGCGGGAGGCAGAACGAGCAGTACTTC. The rearrangement links TRBV27 to TRBJ2-7; 11 nucleotides agree with TRBD2. The V segment lost 3 bases and the J segment 5 bases; nucleotides outside the gene matches: 12. The CDR3 consists of 17 residues. Per the germline V gene, CDR1 is MNHEY and CDR2 is SMNVEV (reference sequence).

This clone showed up just once. The gene calls are TRBV27 and TRBJ2-2; 8 bases match TRBD1. This CDR3 region has 14 residues. With 5 bases clipped from V and 8 bases from J, the junction kept 7 bases outside the gene matches. The germline gives CDR1 MNHEY, CDR2 SMNVEV (reference sequence). The CDR3, as DNA: TGTGCCAGCAGTCCAGACAGGGGAGAAGGGGAGCTGTTTTTT. Its protein is CASSPDRGEGELFF.

The chain employs TRBV7-8 and TRBJ2-7, with D hard to call. This CDR3 has 15 residues. Germline loops: CDR1 SGHVS, CDR2 FQNEAQ. The V end was cut by 3 bases, the J end by 0 bases, with 12 bases between. The CDR3 bases are TGTGCCAGCAGCTTGGAGATCGGACCCTCCTACGAGCAGTACTTC. Translating it yields CASSLEIGPSYEQYF. The full variable domain, its missing parts supplied by reference TRBV7-8 and TRBJ2-7, is GAGVSQSPRYKVAKRGQDVALRCDPISGHVSLFWYQQALGQGPEFLTYFQNEAQLDKSGLPSDRFFAERPEGSVSTLKIQRTQQEDSAVYLCASSLEIGPSYEQYFGPGTRLTVT.

The V gene is TRBV29-1, the J gene TRBJ2-1, with D tentatively TRBD1 (5 bases). This CDR3 has 13 amino acids. Germline V gene lookup returns CDR1 SQVTM and CDR2 ANQGSEA. V was clipped by 6 bases and J by 2 bases, with 11 bases between them. This chain's CDR3 is CSVSDSTYNEQFF. The CDR3 DNA reads as TGCAGCGTATCCGACAGCACCTACAATGAGCAGTTCTTC.

This chain uses TRBV2 with TRBJ2-5, with 7 bases fitting TRBD2. After removal of 6 bases from V and 1 base from J, the junction contained 11 bases not matched to a gene. This CDR3 spans 16 amino acids. Germline V CDR1 and CDR2: SNHLY, FYNNEI. The CDR3 DNA is TGTGCCAGCAGGGGTCTAGCGGTTGGGGGCCAAGAGACCCAGTACTTC. It encodes CASRGLAVGGQETQYF.

V is TRBV19 and J is TRBJ1-3, with no clear D. V was cut by 7 bases and J by 0 bases, with 13 bases left in between. The germline CDR1 and CDR2 sequences are LNHDA and SQIVND (reference sequence). The CDR3 consists of 15 residues. As DNA, the CDR3 is TGTGCCAGTATTCCTCGGTCTACCTCTGGAAACACCATATATTTT. It specifies CASIPRSTSGNTIYF.

The chain is built from TRBV28 and TRBJ1-3; D is possibly TRBD1 (6 bases). The CDR3 has 16 amino acids. Trimming shortened V by 6 bases and J by 3 bases, and 18 bases separated the two germline ends. Germline V lookup: CDR1 MDHEN, CDR2 SYDVKM. CDR3: CASREERGAIGNTIYF. The CDR3 DNA sequence: TGTGCCAGCAGGGAGGAGCGGGGGGCGATTGGAAACACCATATATTTT.

The chain recombines TRBV10-3 with TRBJ2-1; D unresolved. CDR3 length: 15 residues. V lost 0 bases to trimming and J lost 7 bases, with 13 bases between them. From germline, CDR1 is ENHRY and CDR2 SYGVKD. The CDR3: CAISESSAYDNEQFF. Written as DNA, the CDR3 is TGTGCCATCAGTGAGTCATCCGCTTACGATAATGAGCAGTTCTTC.